The next 22 T cell receptor beta chains were all read from a single sample in a study of blood T cell repertoires in COVID-19. Libraries were prepared by immunoSEQ multiplex PCR; TCRdb keeps only in-frame clonotypes and omits some of them. The data contain about 120,000 clones, roughly 69% of them seen just once; the ten biggest clones take up over 1.5%. Source material: peripheral blood. All receptors come from a woman aged 65 to 85 with acute or convalescent COVID-19.

This clone was detected only a few times. The chain joins TRBV9 to TRBJ2-5; 16 bases match TRBD2. The V gene end was trimmed by 4 bases and the J gene end by 5 bases; junction bases not matched to a gene: 8. Germline CDR1 reads SGDLS; CDR2 reads YYNGEE. The CDR3 has 17 residues. The CDR3 protein is CASSPGTSGRARETQYF. CDR3 sequence (DNA): TGTGCCAGCAGCCCCGGGACTAGCGGGAGGGCCCGGGAGACCCAGTACTTC.

This clone was seen once. The chain recombines TRBV7-8 with TRBJ1-1; 9 bases line up with TRBD1. Germline assignment: CDR1 SGHVS and CDR2 FQNEAQ. This CDR3 contains 14 residues. V lost 3 bases, J lost 4 bases, and 3 bases stayed unmatched. The CDR3 sequence is CASSFLQGATEAFF. CDR3 coding DNA: TGTGCCAGCAGCTTTCTACAGGGGGCCACTGAAGCTTTCTTT.

The rearrangement links TRBV2 to TRBJ1-5; no definite D call. This CDR3 comprises 15 residues. V was pared by 0 bases and J by 4 bases, with 10 bases between. The germline V gene has CDR1 SNHLY and CDR2 FYNNEI. The CDR3 region is CASSEAGSPNQPQHF. The CDR3 DNA is TGTGCCAGCAGTGAAGCGGGCAGCCCTAATCAGCCCCAGCATTTT.

The chain combines TRBV18 with TRBJ1-2; possible D gene TRBD1, 6 bases. V dropped 4 bases and J dropped 4 bases, with 10 bases sitting between them. This CDR3 is 13 amino acids long. Germline V lookup: CDR1 KGHSH, CDR2 LQKENI. As DNA, the CDR3 is TGTGCCAGCTCACAATCAGGGGCCTATGGCTACACCTTC. This sequence encodes CASSQSGAYGYTF.

The rearrangement links TRBV7-2 to TRBJ1-1, with D possibly being TRBD1 (6 bases). CDR3 length: 13 residues. Germline values: CDR1 SGHTA, CDR2 FQGNSA. Trimming stripped 5 bases from V and 1 base from J, with 8 bases between. The CDR3 DNA reads as TGTGCCAGCAGCGGACAGAGGAACACTGAAGCTTTCTTT. Protein: CASSGQRNTEAFF. Drawing the rest from reference TRBV7-2 and TRBJ1-1, the complete variable domain is GAGVSQSPSNKVTEKGKDVELRCDPISGHTALYWYRQSLGQGLEFLIYFQGNSAPDKSGLPSDRFSAERTGGSVSTLTIQRTQQEDSAVYLCASSGQRNTEAFFGQGTRLTVV.

V usage is TRBV10-1 and J usage is TRBJ2-3, with a possible D match to TRBD2 (6 bases). From germline, CDR1 is WNHNN and CDR2 SYGVQD (reference sequence). There are 16 residues in the CDR3. Deletions cut 6 bases from V and 0 bases from J, with 16 bases between. DNA for the CDR3: TGCGCCAGCAGGGGGGGTGGGGACGGCAGCACAGATACGCAGTATTTT. It encodes CASRGGGDGSTDTQYF.

This sequence joins TRBV24-1 and TRBJ2-3; possible D gene TRBD2, 5 bases. The germline gives CDR1 KGHDR, CDR2 SFDVKD. The ends were cut back, 4 bases at V and 2 bases at J, with 24 bases in the middle. CDR3 length: 19 residues. Here the CDR3 reads CATSDPTSSGSGYTDTQYF. As DNA, the CDR3 is TGTGCCACCAGTGACCCTACTAGTTCTGGGAGTGGGTACACAGATACGCAGTATTTT.

The chain combines TRBV19 with TRBJ1-1; D is ambiguous. With 5 bases removed from V and 4 bases from J, the gap between germline ends came to 17 bases. The CDR3 totals 15 residues. The germline V gene has CDR1 LNHDA and CDR2 SQIVND (reference sequence). The CDR3 region is CASSGSRPLGTEAFF. The CDR3 coding sequence is TGTGCCAGTAGTGGGAGTCGGCCACTGGGCACTGAAGCTTTCTTT.

This clone was counted once. The chain has TRBV9 and TRBJ2-2, with D tentatively TRBD1 (5 bases). V was clipped by 0 bases and J by 3 bases, with 18 bases between them. This CDR3 has 18 amino acids. Germline V lookup: CDR1 SGDLS, CDR2 YYNGEE. CDR3: CASSVANPGPGHTGELFF. CDR3 DNA: TGTGCCAGCAGCGTAGCAAACCCGGGTCCAGGGCACACCGGGGAGCTGTTTTTT.

The chain has TRBV5-5 and TRBJ1-3; TRBD1 is a possible D gene (5 bases). CDR3 length equals 14 residues. Germline-derived CDR1 and CDR2 are SGHKS and YYEKEE (reference sequence). V was shortened by 5 bases and J by 0 bases, with 9 bases between the two germline ends. CDR3 in amino acids: CASRPGGSGNTIYF. As DNA, the CDR3 is TGTGCCAGCAGACCCGGGGGCTCTGGAAACACCATATATTTT.

This clone appeared many times. The chain links TRBV4-2 to TRBJ1-5, with a weak D call TRBD1 (5 bases). This CDR3 has 15 residues. V was clipped by 0 bases and J by 4 bases, with 10 bases between them. Germline CDR1 LGHNA, CDR2 YNFKEQ. The CDR3 nucleotides are TGTGCCAGCAGCCAAGAAACAGGCGAAAATCAGCCCCAGCATTTT. It translates to CASSQETGENQPQHF.

This rearrangement joins TRBV2 to TRBJ1-5; maybe TRBD1 (6 bases). The germline V gene encodes CDR1 SNHLY and CDR2 FYNNEI. This CDR3 comprises 14 residues. V was shortened by 4 bases and J by 6 bases, with 13 bases between the two germline ends. The CDR3 DNA follows: TGTGCCAGCAGTGGGCTACAGGGAACTCAGCCCCAGCATTTT. It yields the protein CASSGLQGTQPQHF.

To note about this clone: Different DNA sequences within this sample yield the same CDR3. This sequence joins TRBV2 and TRBJ1-2; D is perhaps TRBD1 (6 bases). The CDR3 has 13 amino acids. Trimming removed 6 bases at V and 2 bases at J, with 10 bases between. Germline V CDR1 and CDR2: SNHLY, FYNNEI. CDR3 loop: CASSADSNYGYTF. CDR3 nucleotide sequence: TGTGCCAGCAGCGCGGACAGCAACTATGGCTACACCTTC.

This clone turned up a few times. The chain carries TRBV18 and TRBJ1-1; maybe TRBD1 (5 bases). The CDR3 is 16 amino acids. Trimming removed 2 bases from V and 1 base from J, with 14 bases in between. Germline V gene data show CDR1 as KGHSH and CDR2 as LQKENI. CDR3 sequence reads: CASSPTGRGPNTEAFF. CDR3 coding DNA: TGTGCCAGCTCACCAACGGGGAGGGGACCGAACACTGAAGCTTTCTTT.

The gene calls are TRBV5-1 and TRBJ2-3; D uncertain. CDR3 length equals 15 residues. Germline V gene sequence: CDR1 SGHRS, CDR2 YFSETQ. The V and J ends lost 1 base and 0 bases respectively, with 9 bases between them. CDR3 nucleotides: TGCGCCAGCAGCTTGTTTCCAGGAAGCACAGATACGCAGTATTTT. Protein: CASSLFPGSTDTQYF.

This rearrangement joins TRBV6-5 to TRBJ1-5, with TRBD1 as a possible D gene (5 bases). Trimming stripped 8 bases from V and 11 bases from J, with 19 bases between. The CDR3 runs 13 residues. CDR1 and CDR2 from the germline V gene are MNHEY and SVGAGI. The CDR3 region is CASGRWGLGAQHF. The CDR3 DNA reads TGTGCCAGCGGCCGGTGGGGTCTAGGGGCCCAGCATTTT.

The V and J genes are TRBV5-4 and TRBJ2-1; possible D gene TRBD2, 6 bases. The CDR3 is 15 residues long. Germline CDR1 is SGHNT and CDR2 is YYREEE (reference sequence). V dropped 3 bases and J dropped 1 base, with 11 bases sitting between them. This CDR3 is CASSSTGESYNEQFF. Here the CDR3 DNA reads TGTGCCAGCAGCTCGACGGGGGAATCCTACAATGAGCAGTTCTTC.

The gene calls are TRBV14 and TRBJ1-2, with D perhaps matching TRBD1 (6 bases). With 0 bases removed from V and 2 bases from J, the gap between germline ends came to 10 bases. The V gene's germline CDR1 is SGHDN and CDR2 FVKESK. The CDR3 is made up of 15 amino acids. The CDR3 bases are TGTGCCAGCAGCCAAGATGGTACAGGGAACTATGGCTACACCTTC. Its translation is CASSQDGTGNYGYTF.

The chain links TRBV2 to TRBJ2-5; D remains unclear. Per the germline V gene, CDR1 is SNHLY and CDR2 is FYNNEI. This CDR3 comprises 11 residues. Deletions cut 8 bases from V and 5 bases from J, with 9 bases between. The CDR3 protein is CASGEAETQYF. CDR3 DNA sequence: TGTGCCAGCGGAGAGGCGGAGACCCAGTACTTC.

V and J are TRBV7-9 and TRBJ2-1; 9 nucleotides agree with TRBD2. The germline CDR1 and CDR2 sequences are SEHNR and FQNEAQ (reference sequence). J lost 10 bases, V lost 5 bases, and 9 bases had no gene match. The CDR3 extends over 14 amino acids. CDR3 sequence reads: CASSQGLASLEQFF. The DNA of the CDR3 is TGTGCCAGCAGCCAGGGACTAGCTAGTTTAGAGCAGTTCTTC.

This clone was seen a few times. The chain is built from TRBV18 and TRBJ1-2; 11 positions agree with TRBD1. The V gene end was trimmed by 0 bases and the J gene end by 4 bases; junction bases not matched to a gene: 7. The CDR3 runs to 17 residues. Germline V lookup: CDR1 KGHSH, CDR2 LQKENI. In DNA form, the CDR3 reads TGTGCCAGCTCACCACCCGGGACAGGGGGGTTGGGCTATGGCTACACCTTC. The encoded protein is CASSPPGTGGLGYGYTF. The entire variable domain, with the rest obtained from reference TRBV18 and TRBJ1-2, is as follows: NAGVMQNPRHLVRRRGQEARLRCSPMKGHSHVYWYRQLPEEGLKFMVYLQKENIIDESGMPKERFSAEFPKEGPSILRIQQVVRGDSAAYFCASSPPGTGGLGYGYTFGSGTRLTVV.

V and J are TRBV5-1 and TRBJ2-7, with 12 bases identical to TRBD2. Germline loops: CDR1 SGHRS, CDR2 YFSETQ. The V and J ends lost 5 bases and 2 bases, in that order; junction bases with no gene match: 5. This CDR3 has 15 amino acids. Written as DNA, the CDR3 is TGCGCCAGCAGTCGATCTAGCGGGAGGGCCTACGAGCAGTACTTC. Its translation is CASSRSSGRAYEQYF.